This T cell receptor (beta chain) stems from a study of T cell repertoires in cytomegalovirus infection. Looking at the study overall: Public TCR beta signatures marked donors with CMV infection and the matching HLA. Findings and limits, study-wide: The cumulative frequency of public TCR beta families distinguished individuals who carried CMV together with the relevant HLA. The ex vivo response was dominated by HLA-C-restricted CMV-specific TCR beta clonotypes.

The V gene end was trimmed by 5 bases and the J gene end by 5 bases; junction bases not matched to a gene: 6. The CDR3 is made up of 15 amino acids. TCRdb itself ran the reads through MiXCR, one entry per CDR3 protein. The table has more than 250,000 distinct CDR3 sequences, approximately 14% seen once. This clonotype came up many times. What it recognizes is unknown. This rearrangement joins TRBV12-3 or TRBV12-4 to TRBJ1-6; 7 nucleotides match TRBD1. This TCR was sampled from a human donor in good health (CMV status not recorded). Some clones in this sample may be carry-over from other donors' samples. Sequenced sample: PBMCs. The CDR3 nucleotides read TGTGCCAGCAGTCCCGGGACAGACAATAATTCACCCCTCCACTTT. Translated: CASSPGTDNNSPLHF.